Following are 24 T cell receptor beta chains from one sample sequenced in a study of blood T cell repertoires in COVID-19. Libraries were prepared by immunoSEQ multiplex PCR; TCRdb keeps only in-frame clonotypes and omits some of them. This table has 150,000 to 160,000 clones, roughly 84% appearing once. Sequenced sample: peripheral blood. The receptors derive from an older woman with COVID-19, enrolled during active disease.

The chain uses TRBV30 and TRBJ1-1; the D gene is possibly TRBD1 (5 bases). From germline, CDR1 is GTSNPN and CDR2 SVGIG (reference sequence). V was clipped by 0 bases and J by 8 bases, with 19 bases between them. This CDR3 has 15 amino acids. DNA of the CDR3: TGTGCCTGGAGTGTAGGGCCAGCAGGACATTCAGAAGCTTTCTTT. It translates to CAWSVGPAGHSEAFF.

J is TRBJ1-2 and V is TRBV12-3 or TRBV12-4, with a possible D match to TRBD1 (6 bases). V lost 6 bases and J 8 bases, leaving 13 bases between the germline ends. This CDR3 is built from 12 residues. The CDR3 region is CASSHDRRGYTF. In nucleotides, the CDR3 is TGTGCCAGCAGCCATGACAGGAGGGGCTACACCTTC.

The chain has TRBV6-1 and TRBJ1-2, with 10 bases identical to TRBD1. Trimming removed 2 bases from V and 4 bases from J; junction bases left unmatched: 4. CDR3 length: 15 amino acids. Germline CDR1 MNHNS, CDR2 SASEGT. CDR3 sequence: CASSEWTGGVYGYTF. CDR3 DNA: TGTGCCAGCAGTGAATGGACAGGGGGAGTCTATGGCTACACCTTC.

V usage is TRBV6-1 and J usage is TRBJ1-2; unclear D gene. Per the germline V gene, CDR1 is MNHNS and CDR2 is SASEGT. Trimming left V 1 base short and J 5 bases short, with 8 bases between. This CDR3 is 13 amino acids long. The CDR3 protein is CASSEERVYGYTF. The CDR3 nucleotides read TGTGCCAGCAGTGAAGAGAGGGTTTATGGCTACACCTTC.

This clone appeared a few times. The rearrangement links TRBV11-2 to TRBJ1-3; D ambiguous. V was pared by 5 bases and J by 4 bases, with 15 bases between. CDR1 SGHAT and CDR2 FQNNGV come from the germline V gene. The CDR3 totals 15 residues. The CDR3 spells CASSLPGMGGNTIYF. The CDR3 DNA follows: TGTGCCAGCAGCCTCCCGGGAATGGGAGGAAACACCATATATTTT.

Written as DNA, the CDR3 is TGTGCCAGCAGCTTCTCGGCAGATACGCAGTATTTT. It yields the protein CASSFSADTQYF. The chain couples TRBV7-2 to TRBJ2-3; no firm D call. From germline, CDR1 is SGHTA and CDR2 FQGNSA. The CDR3 spans 12 residues. With 3 bases removed from V and 4 bases from J, the gap between germline ends came to 5 bases.

The V gene is TRBV5-1, the J gene TRBJ2-3; D might be TRBD1 (6 bases). V dropped 7 bases and J dropped 2 bases, with 17 bases sitting between them. The germline CDR1 and CDR2 sequences are SGHRS and YFSETQ. CDR3 length: 15 residues. The CDR3 region is CASGPLGAFTDTQYF. The CDR3 region has the DNA TGCGCCAGCGGCCCATTGGGGGCTTTCACAGATACGCAGTATTTT.

The V gene is TRBV11-3, the J gene TRBJ2-5, with 16 bases that match TRBD2. V was pared by 3 bases and J by 4 bases, with 5 bases of the junction left unmatched. The CDR3 runs 17 residues. The germline V gene has CDR1 SGHNT and CDR2 YENEEA. CDR3 sequence (DNA): TGTGCCAGCAGCTTGGGGACTAGCGGGAGGGCCGCAGAGACCCAGTACTTC. It translates to CASSLGTSGRAAETQYF.

This chain uses TRBV10-1 with TRBJ2-1, with 7 bases matching TRBD2. CDR3 length: 15 residues. V lost 2 bases, J lost 0 bases, and 1 base stayed unmatched. Germline V gives CDR1 WNHNN, CDR2 SYGVQD (reference sequence). CDR3 loop: CASSEGGVSYNEQFF. The DNA of the CDR3 is TGCGCCAGCAGTGAGGGGGGGGTCTCCTACAATGAGCAGTTCTTC.

The gene calls are TRBV11-2 and TRBJ2-5, with TRBD2 matching over 8 bases. J was trimmed by 7 bases and V by 3 bases; bases with no gene match: 10. Looked up from germline, CDR1 is SGHAT and CDR2 is FQNNGV. The length of the CDR3 is 15 residues. Here the CDR3 reads CASSLVGKAGGTQYF. The CDR3 DNA reads TGTGCCAGCAGCTTGGTGGGAAAGGCGGGAGGGACCCAGTACTTC. The full variable domain, rest sourced from reference TRBV11-2 and TRBJ2-5, is EAGVAQSPRYKIIEKRQSVAFWCNPISGHATLYWYQQILGQGPKLLIQFQNNGVVDDSQLPKDRFSAERLKGVDSTLKIQPAKLEDSAVYLCASSLVGKAGGTQYFGPGTRLLVL.

This clone has just one count. The rearrangement links TRBV5-1 to TRBJ2-2; tentative D call: TRBD1 (5 bases). The CDR3 length is 17 residues. Deletions cut 0 bases from V and 4 bases from J, with 16 bases between. The germline CDR1 and CDR2 sequences are SGHRS and YFSETQ. CDR3 sequence: CASSLGGSSLITGELFF. The CDR3, as DNA: TGCGCCAGCAGCTTGGGGGGCAGTAGTTTAATCACCGGGGAGCTGTTTTTT.

This clone was counted a single time. The V and J genes are TRBV3-1 (or the pseudogene TRBV3-2) and TRBJ2-5, with a possible D match to TRBD2 (6 bases). The CDR3 is 16 amino acids. Looked up from germline, CDR1 is LGHDT and CDR2 is YNNKEL (reference sequence). Deletions cut 3 bases from V and 5 bases from J, with 19 bases between. The CDR3 bases are TGTGCCAGCAGCCATGACAGCATACGGGACTCCGAGACCCAGTACTTC. Translation gives CASSHDSIRDSETQYF.

The chain carries TRBV25-1 and TRBJ2-1, with TRBD2 identical over 8 bases. The CDR3 spans 12 residues. Unmatched junction bases numbered 6, after V lost 8 bases and J lost 9 bases. In germline, CDR1 is MGHDK, CDR2 SYGVNS. The CDR3 loop is CASSPGGGEQFF. The CDR3 DNA reads as TGTGCCAGCTCCCCCGGGGGGGGTGAGCAGTTCTTC.

This rearrangement joins TRBV11-2 to TRBJ1-1, with D uncertain. This CDR3 region has 13 residues. Trimming shortened V by 5 bases and J by 1 base, and 8 bases separated the two germline ends. Germline values: CDR1 SGHAT, CDR2 FQNNGV. CDR3 sequence: CASSLQPNTEAFF. CDR3 bases: TGTGCCAGCAGCCTACAGCCGAACACTGAAGCTTTCTTT.

The chain uses TRBV7-3 and TRBJ2-2; D is possibly TRBD1 (5 bases). CDR3 size: 14 residues. CDR1 and CDR2 (germline): SGHTA, FQGTGA. Trimming removed 5 bases from V and 4 bases from J, with 11 bases in between. CDR3 loop: CASSPQGSTGELFF. DNA for the CDR3: TGTGCCAGCAGCCCCCAGGGTTCCACCGGGGAGCTGTTTTTT.

This clone was counted only a few times. This rearrangement joins TRBV6-5 to TRBJ2-7; D may be TRBD1 (6 bases). Germline-derived CDR1 and CDR2 are MNHEY and SVGAGI. V was clipped by 10 bases and J by 5 bases, with 21 bases between them. The CDR3 is 14 amino acids. The chain's CDR3 is CATQGRGEGDEQYV. As DNA, the CDR3 is TGTGCCACCCAGGGCAGGGGCGAGGGGGACGAGCAGTACGTC.

The chain uses TRBV6-5 and TRBJ1-1, with TRBD1 matching over 7 bases. Germline CDR1 reads MNHEY; CDR2 reads SVGAGI. The CDR3 sequence is 11 residues long. The trim removed 6 bases at V and 7 bases at J, leaving 2 bases unmatched. CDR3 amino acids: CASRNRGEAFF. CDR3 DNA: TGTGCCAGCAGAAACAGGGGTGAAGCTTTCTTT.

There are a few counts of this clone. This chain links TRBV12-3 or TRBV12-4 with TRBJ2-2, with 7 nucleotides matching TRBD2. Losses at the gene ends were 6 bases for V and 5 bases for J; bases not matched to a gene: 0. This CDR3 region has 12 residues. CDR3 in amino acids: CASRGGTGELFF. The CDR3 DNA reads TGTGCCAGCAGGGGAGGGACCGGGGAGCTGTTTTTT.

This clone was observed a few times. The rearrangement links TRBV7-6 to TRBJ2-1; 7 positions agree with TRBD1. The CDR3 is 15 amino acids. V shed 3 bases, J shed 4 bases, and the junction held 6 bases outside the gene matches. Germline loops: CDR1 SGHVS, CDR2 FNYEAQ. CDR3 loop: CASSFYRGLYNEQFF. Here the CDR3 DNA reads TGTGCCAGCAGCTTTTACAGGGGATTATACAATGAGCAGTTCTTC.

DNA for the CDR3: TGCGCCAGCAGGGGGGACAGGGCCTTACGTGGCTACACCTTC. Encoded protein: CASRGDRALRGYTF. The V and J genes are TRBV5-1 and TRBJ1-2; 9 nucleotides line up with TRBD1. The CDR3 consists of 14 residues. Per the germline V gene, CDR1 is SGHRS and CDR2 is YFSETQ. V shed 5 bases, J shed 7 bases, and the junction held 9 bases outside the gene matches.

The CDR3 here is CASTGLAGGFNEQFF. CDR3 nucleotide sequence: TGTGCCAGTACCGGACTAGCGGGGGGCTTCAATGAGCAGTTCTTC. The chain couples TRBV19 to TRBJ2-1, with 14 nucleotides matching TRBD2. The J segment lost 6 bases and the V segment lost 7 bases, leaving 5 bases of the junction unmatched. Germline V CDR1 and CDR2: LNHDA, SQIVND (reference sequence). CDR3 size: 15 residues. Based on the CDR3 plus reference TRBV19 and TRBJ2-1, the full variable domain is DGGITQSPKYLFRKEGQNVTLSCEQNLNHDAMYWYRQDPGQGLRLIYYSQIVNDFQKGDIAEGYSVSREKKESFPLTVTSAQKNPTAFYLCASTGLAGGFNEQFFGPGTRLTVL.

This clone was seen a few times. The V and J genes are TRBV2 and TRBJ2-1; 10 nucleotides match TRBD2. The J segment lost 7 bases and the V segment lost 8 bases, leaving 5 bases of the junction unmatched. This CDR3 has 13 amino acids. Germline V gene sequence: CDR1 SNHLY, CDR2 FYNNEI. The CDR3 spells CASATSGINEQFF. The CDR3 nucleotides read TGTGCCAGCGCCACTAGCGGGATAAATGAGCAGTTCTTC.

This chain uses TRBV6-5 with TRBJ1-6, with D perhaps matching TRBD1 (5 bases). V dropped 5 bases and J dropped 5 bases, with 10 bases sitting between them. The CDR3 totals 14 residues. Germline CDR1 reads MNHEY; CDR2 reads SVGAGI. The CDR3 reads CASSRGIDNSPLHF. The CDR3 DNA is TGTGCCAGCAGTCGGGGGATTGATAATTCACCCCTCCACTTT.

V is TRBV9 and J is TRBJ2-1, with 8 bases matching TRBD2. The CDR3 is 13 residues long. Germline V gene lookup returns CDR1 SGDLS and CDR2 YYNGEE. Trimming took 2 bases from V and 6 from J; bases not matched to a gene: 1. Here the CDR3 DNA reads TGTGCCAGCAGCGTCGCGGGGGGCAATGAGCAGTTCTTC. It is translated as CASSVAGGNEQFF.